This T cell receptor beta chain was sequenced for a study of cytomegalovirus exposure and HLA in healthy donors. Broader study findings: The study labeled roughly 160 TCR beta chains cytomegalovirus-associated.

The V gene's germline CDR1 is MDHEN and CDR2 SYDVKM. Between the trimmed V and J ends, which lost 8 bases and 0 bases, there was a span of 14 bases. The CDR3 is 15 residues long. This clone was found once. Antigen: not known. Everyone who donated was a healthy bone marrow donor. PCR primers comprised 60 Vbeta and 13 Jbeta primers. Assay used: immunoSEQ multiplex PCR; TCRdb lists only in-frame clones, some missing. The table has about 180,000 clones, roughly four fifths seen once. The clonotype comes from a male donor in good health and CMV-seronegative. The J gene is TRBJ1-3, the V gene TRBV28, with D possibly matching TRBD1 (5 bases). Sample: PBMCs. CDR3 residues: CASSRRQNSGNTIYF. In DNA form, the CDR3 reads TGTGCCAGCTCCCGGAGACAGAACTCTGGAAACACCATATATTTT.